This is a list of T cell receptor beta chains from one sample in a study of T cell changes during pregnancy in multiple sclerosis. Assay: immunoSEQ multiplex PCR; the TCRdb copy retains only in-frame clones and omits some. The sample lists 50,000 to 60,000 clones, 70% to 90% occurring once. Specimen: CD4+ T cells from peripheral blood mononuclear cells, collected in the first trimester of pregnancy. These receptors all come from a female donor with multiple sclerosis, enrolled in a pregnancy study. Both conserved end residues are part of each CDR3. D genes are given only for firm matches. A row's size may be missing; if present it is once, few, many or a size class.

size	J	D	V	CDR3	DNA
once	TRBJ1-5	-	TRBV4-3	CASSQDRGPSNQPQHF	TGCGCCAGCAGCCAAGATCGGGGTCCTAGCAATCAGCCCCAGCATTTT
-	TRBJ1-3	TRBD1	TRBV30	CAWKEQGGNTIYF	TGTGCCTGGAAAGAACAGGGGGGAAACACCATATATTTT
-	TRBJ2-5	TRBD2	TRBV19	CASSIVIAGPLFQETQYF	TGTGCCAGTAGTATAGTAATAGCGGGACCTCTTTTCCAAGAGACCCAGTACTTC
once	TRBJ1-5	TRBD1	TRBV28	CASSKQGAGPQHF	TGTGCCAGCAGTAAACAGGGGGCAGGGCCCCAGCATTTT
-	TRBJ1-6	-	TRBV5-4	CASSLDRDDPPLHF	TGTGCCAGCAGCTTGGACAGGGATGATCCACCCCTCCACTTT
-	TRBJ2-7	TRBD2	TRBV7-3	CASSLTGLAGDEQYF	TGTGCCAGCAGCTTAACGGGACTAGCGGGGGACGAGCAGTACTTC
-	TRBJ2-1	TRBD2	TRBV19	CASIGTSGRADNEQFF	TGTGCCAGTATCGGGACTAGCGGGAGGGCCGACAATGAGCAGTTCTTC
-	TRBJ1-1	TRBD1	TRBV15	CATSRGQGMNTEAFF	TGTGCCACCAGCCGAGGACAGGGGATGAACACTGAAGCTTTCTTT
-	TRBJ2-3	-	TRBV5-1	CASSPRVPGTDTQYF	TGCGCCAGCAGCCCCAGGGTCCCTGGCACAGATACGCAGTATTTT
-	TRBJ1-2	-	TRBV30	CAWSVQGSNYGYTF	TGTGCCTGGAGTGTACAGGGTTCCAACTATGGCTACACCTTC
-	TRBJ1-1	-	TRBV7-8	CASSPRPGRDTEAFF	TGTGCCAGCAGCCCCCGTCCGGGCAGGGACACTGAAGCTTTCTTT
-	TRBJ2-1	TRBD1	TRBV10-3	CAISGGTGKNEQFF	TGTGCCATCAGTGGGGGGACAGGGAAAAATGAGCAGTTCTTC
-	TRBJ1-1	-	TRBV6-1	CASSTQSRGTEAFF	TGTGCCAGCAGTACCCAATCCAGGGGAACTGAAGCTTTCTTT
-	TRBJ2-5	TRBD1	TRBV2	CASTDRQGWGTQYF	TGTGCCAGCACCGACCGACAGGGTTGGGGGACCCAGTACTTC
few	TRBJ1-5	-	TRBV7-8	CASSLQKTVSNQPQHF	TGTGCCAGCAGCCTTCAAAAGACAGTTAGCAATCAGCCCCAGCATTTT
-	TRBJ2-5	-	TRBV7-3	CASSLKAGETQYF	TGTGCCAGCAGCTTGAAAGCGGGAGAGACCCAGTACTTC
-	TRBJ1-3	-	TRBV10-3	CAISEQGRGSGNTIYF	TGTGCCATCAGTGAACAGGGTAGGGGCTCTGGAAACACCATATATTTT
-	TRBJ2-5	TRBD2	TRBV2	CASSADGGEETQYF	TGTGCCAGCAGTGCCGATGGGGGGGAAGAGACCCAGTACTTC
-	TRBJ2-6	TRBD1	TRBV29-1	CSSEEDRASLGANVLTF	TGCAGCTCGGAGGAGGACAGGGCAAGCCTTGGGGCCAACGTCCTGACTTTC
once	TRBJ1-2	TRBD1	TRBV29-1	CSVEATGTGAYGYTF	TGCAGCGTTGAAGCCACCGGGACAGGGGCCTATGGCTACACCTTC
-	TRBJ2-2	-	TRBV9	CASSVARGELFF	TGTGCCAGCAGCGTAGCCAGGGGGGAGCTGTTTTTT
-	TRBJ2-5	-	TRBV28	CASSYDRRQETQYF	TGTGCCAGCAGTTACGACAGGCGACAAGAGACCCAGTACTTC
-	TRBJ2-3	TRBD2	TRBV18	CASSPSGSGTDTQYF	TGTGCCAGCTCACCAAGCGGGAGCGGCACAGATACGCAGTATTTT
-	TRBJ2-5	TRBD1	TRBV7-2	CASSFDRGVQETQYF	TGTGCCAGCAGCTTTGACAGGGGGGTTCAAGAGACCCAGTACTTC